The 5 T cell receptor beta chains reported below all come from one sample, sequenced in a study of T cells in Graves' hyperthyroidism and ophthalmopathy. TCR beta CDR3 region amplification was performed from RNA transcripts. The HTBI set primed first-round TCR CDR3 RT-PCR. TCRdb re-analysed the multiplex PCR reads in MiXCR, keeping a single row per CDR3 protein. The sample yields 300,000 to 450,000 distinct CDR3 sequences, 15% to 17% seen once. The sequencing sample was made of blood. These receptors were obtained from a woman aged 18-29 years with Graves' hyperthyroidism that later progressed to Graves' ophthalmopathy.

Many counts were recorded for this clonotype. The chain joins TRBV7-9 to TRBJ2-2; TRBD2 agrees at 10 bases. The germline CDR1 and CDR2 sequences are SEHNR and FQNEAQ (reference sequence). The CDR3 covers 18 residues. V trimming: 1 base; J trimming: 2 bases; junction bases outside the gene matches: 7. In DNA form, the CDR3 reads TGTGCCAGCAGCTTAGGGCTAGCGGGGGCCCTAAACACCGGGGAGCTGTTTTTT. This gives the protein CASSLGLAGALNTGELFF.

Many counts were recorded for this clonotype. V gene TRBV4-1 combines with J gene TRBJ1-1; D unclear. Deletions cut 5 bases from V and 1 base from J, with 11 bases between. This CDR3 has 14 residues. Germline values: CDR1 MGHRA, CDR2 YSYEKL. The CDR3 region has the DNA TGCGCCAGCAGCTATAGGCTGGGGAACACTGAAGCTTTCTTT. Translated, it gives CASSYRLGNTEAFF.

The genes are TRBV6-2 or TRBV6-3 and TRBJ2-7; D gene uncertain. V gave up 4 bases and J gave up 3 bases, with 22 bases separating them. CDR1 is MNHEY, CDR2 SVGEGT, per germline. CDR3 length: 17 amino acids. The chain's CDR3 is CASSCSRFSAVGYEQYF. The CDR3 DNA follows: TGTGCCAGCAGTTGCTCGAGATTCTCGGCGGTAGGCTACGAGCAGTACTTC.

The table lists this clonotype with a few counts. The chain is built from TRBV6-2 or TRBV6-3 and TRBJ2-3; TRBD1 matches 8 bases. V trimming: 2 bases; J trimming: 2 bases; junction bases outside the gene matches: 9. The CDR3 is made up of 17 amino acids. Germline CDR1 reads MNHEY; CDR2 reads SVGEGT. The CDR3 here is CASSYPHRDRNTDTQYF. The CDR3 coding sequence is TGTGCCAGCAGTTACCCCCACCGGGACAGGAACACAGATACGCAGTATTTT.

This rearrangement joins TRBV9 to TRBJ2-6, with D tentatively TRBD1 or TRBD2 (7 bases each). CDR3 length: 18 residues. Germline-derived CDR1 and CDR2 are SGDLS and YYNGEE. V was clipped by 6 bases and J by 0 bases, with 19 bases between them. DNA for the CDR3: TGTGCCAGCACCATATCGGGGGGACAGCACTCTGGGGCCAACGTCCTGACTTTC. Protein sequence: CASTISGGQHSGANVLTF.